The TCR beta chain described here comes from a study of graft-versus-host responses after intestinal transplantation. Overall study context: Grafts that recipients had were multivisceral, liver-intestinal, or isolated intestinal transplants. Each recipient received anti-thymocyte globulin induction, then tacrolimus and steroids for around three years.

The study, taken as a whole, reports: Some patients had graft-donor T cell macrochimerism, and their allografts showed high graft-versus-host to host-versus-graft clonal ratios. Recipient marrow contained GvH clones, some of which appeared first in ileum or blood.

This clone was observed a handful of times. What it binds is unknown. Profiled with immunoSEQ multiplex PCR; TCRdb holds only in-frame clones, not every one. The repertoire holds 65,000 to 90,000 clones, with 80% to 95% as singletons. The receptor was isolated from a human donor who was the organ donor for an intestinal transplant. Here the sequenced sample was unstimulated CD8+ T cells sorted from spleen or lymph node cells, taken before transplant.

CDR3 in DNA: TGCGCCAGCAGTCTCGGGAGTGAGCAGTTCTTC. Translated: CASSLGSEQFF. This chain connects TRBV10-1 to TRBJ2-1; D is perhaps TRBD2 (6 bases). CDR1 WNHNN and CDR2 SYGVQD come from the germline V gene (reference sequence). The CDR3 is made up of 11 amino acids. The ends were cut back, 5 bases at V and 9 bases at J, with 8 bases in the middle.